These T cell receptor beta chains were read from a single sample in a study of shared clonotypes between healthy human individuals. TCRdb keeps only in-frame clones here, not all; method: immunoSEQ multiplex PCR. This sample yields 1,500,000 or so clones, of which approximately 97% are seen a single time; over 1% belongs to the top ten. The sample taken for sequencing was naive CD4+ T cells sorted from blood. The origin of the receptors is a young man in good health. The CDR3 runs from the conserved cysteine through the conserved F or W. D genes are given only for firm matches. Clone size is shown for a subset of rows, as once, few, many or a class of expanded clone.

size	V	D	J	DNA	CDR3
NA	TRBV7-9	TRBD2	TRBJ2-1	TGTGCCAGCAGGGGGAGCGGGAGTTTCCACAATGAGCAGTTCTTC	CASRGSGSFHNEQFF
NA	TRBV28	NA	TRBJ2-7	TGTGCCAGCAGTTTAGTGGCGGGGTCGAACTACGAGCAGTACTTC	CASSLVAGSNYEQYF
NA	TRBV4-1	NA	TRBJ1-1	TGCGCCAGCAGCCATCTCCCCAGGGGTGAAGCTTTCTTT	CASSHLPRGEAFF
NA	TRBV6-5	TRBD1	TRBJ1-1	TGTGCCAGCAGCCCAGGGGGGGGGACTGAAGCTTTCTTT	CASSPGGGTEAFF
NA	TRBV18	NA	TRBJ2-2	TGTGCCAGCTCACCCCAGGGTATATATACCGGGGAGCTGTTTTTT	CASSPQGIYTGELFF
NA	TRBV19	NA	TRBJ2-3	TGTGCCAGTAGTATAGCTAGCACAGATACGCAGTATTTT	CASSIASTDTQYF
once	TRBV9	NA	TRBJ2-1	TGTGCCAGCAGCGTAGTTGGGGGGTCGATCCCTAACAATGAGCAGTTCTTC	CASSVVGGSIPNNEQFF
NA	TRBV11-1	NA	TRBJ1-4	TGTGCCAGCAGTCTGGGGCGAACTAATGAAAAACTGTTTTTT	CASSLGRTNEKLFF
NA	TRBV18	NA	TRBJ1-5	TGTGCCAGCTCACAGACAGGAAGGAGCAATCAGCCCCAGCATTTT	CASSQTGRSNQPQHF
NA	TRBV4-3	NA	TRBJ2-3	TGCGCCAGCAGCCAAAGGCCACTAAGCACAGATACGCAGTATTTT	CASSQRPLSTDTQYF
NA	TRBV5-5	NA	TRBJ1-2	TGTGCCAGCAGCCCTACAGTGTCGTATGGCTACACCTTC	CASSPTVSYGYTF
NA	TRBV7-3	NA	TRBJ2-1	TGTGCCAGCAGCCCCAGGATCGGTGAGCAGTTCTTC	CASSPRIGEQFF
NA	TRBV6-5	NA	TRBJ2-5	TGTGCCAGCAGTTCGCTTGGGGAGACCCAGTACTTC	CASSSLGETQYF
NA	TRBV5-1	NA	TRBJ2-3	TGCGCCAGCAGCTTTTGGGGGAGAGATACGCAGTATTTT	CASSFWGRDTQYF
NA	TRBV6-1	NA	TRBJ2-7	TGTGCCAGCAGTGTAGGAACCTTCTACGAGCAGTACTTC	CASSVGTFYEQYF
NA	TRBV7-3	TRBD2	TRBJ2-1	TGTGCCAGCAGCCGGACTAGCGGATTATACAATGAGCAGTTCTTC	CASSRTSGLYNEQFF
NA	TRBV27	NA	TRBJ2-6	TGTGCCAGCAGCCCAAGTGGCTCTGGGGCCAACGTCCTGACTTTC	CASSPSGSGANVLTF
NA	TRBV5-1	NA	TRBJ2-5	TGCGCCAGCAGCTTGGACCGTTTGCGGGAGACCCAGTACTTC	CASSLDRLRETQYF
NA	TRBV10-2	NA	TRBJ2-7	TGCGCCAGCAGTGAGGACTCCCGTTACGAGCAGTACTTC	CASSEDSRYEQYF
once	TRBV2	NA	TRBJ1-5	TGTGCCAGCGGGATAGAAACTAGGAATCAGCCCCAGCATTTT	CASGIETRNQPQHF
NA	TRBV11-2	NA	TRBJ1-2	TGTGCCAGCAGCTCTAGGCCTGGCTATGGCTACACCTTC	CASSSRPGYGYTF
NA	TRBV27	NA	TRBJ1-4	TGTGCCAGCACCCGGTACTGGGTGACGGGTGAAAAACTGTTTTTT	CASTRYWVTGEKLFF
NA	TRBV10-3	TRBD1	TRBJ2-2	TGTGCCATCGGCCGAACGGGACAGTTGAACACCGGGGAGCTGTTTTTT	CAIGRTGQLNTGELFF
NA	TRBV7-2	TRBD2	TRBJ2-1	TGTGCCAGCAGCCTTGGGACTAGACCTAATGAGCAGTTCTTC	CASSLGTRPNEQFF
NA	TRBV30	NA	TRBJ1-1	TGTGCCTGGAGTGTACAACTATTCGGGGGTACTGAAGCTTTCTTT	CAWSVQLFGGTEAFF
NA	TRBV11-2	NA	TRBJ2-1	TGTGCCAGCAGCTTTAATGGGGCGGCTGCCAGGAGCTCCTACAATGAGCAGTTCTTC	CASSFNGAAARSSYNEQFF
NA	TRBV10-3	NA	TRBJ1-2	TGTGCCACCGTGGAAGGGTCCGGCTACACCTTC	CATVEGSGYTF
NA	TRBV5-6	NA	TRBJ1-2	TGTGCCAGCAGCTTGCAAGTGCTGGGTATCGGCTACACCTTC	CASSLQVLGIGYTF
NA	TRBV6-1	TRBD2	TRBJ2-1	TGTGCCAGCAGGGAACATCAGCGGGAGCTTGTCAATGAGCAGTTCTTC	CASREHQRELVNEQFF
NA	TRBV6-5	TRBD1	TRBJ2-7	TGTGCCAGCAGTTACTCGGACAGGGGCAGTTACGAGCAGTACTTC	CASSYSDRGSYEQYF
NA	TRBV19	TRBD1	TRBJ2-5	TGTGCCACCGGGACAGGGGGTGAGACCCAGTACTTC	CATGTGGETQYF
NA	TRBV28	NA	TRBJ2-1	TGTGCCAGCAGTACCGGAATGTTGTACAATGAGCAGTTCTTC	CASSTGMLYNEQFF
NA	TRBV6-6	TRBD2	TRBJ2-3	TGTGCCAGCAGTTACTCGGGGATAGCGGGGTCAGGGGAGTATTTT	CASSYSGIAGSGEYF
NA	TRBV19	NA	TRBJ1-5	TGTGCCAGTAGTTATTTAGGCCAGCCCCAGCATTTT	CASSYLGQPQHF
NA	TRBV18	NA	TRBJ2-5	TGTGCCAGCTCATACAAGGGGGAGACCCAGTACTTC	CASSYKGETQYF
NA	TRBV11-2	TRBD2	TRBJ2-4	TGTGCCAGCAGCCGGGTCTTGCGGGAGTTTTTATACTTC	CASSRVLREFLYF
NA	TRBV5-1	NA	TRBJ2-7	TGCGCCAGCAGCTCCGGGACCTACGAGCAGTACTTC	CASSSGTYEQYF
NA	TRBV10-3	NA	TRBJ2-2	TGTGCCATCTCGAGCGGTCGTGCCGGGGAGCTGTTTTTT	CAISSGRAGELFF
NA	TRBV5-4	NA	TRBJ2-1	TGTGCCAGCAGCCTTCGGGACTACAATGAGCAGTTCTTC	CASSLRDYNEQFF
NA	TRBV7-2	TRBD2	TRBJ2-7	TGTGCCAGCAGCTTAGCCCGACTAGCGGGAGTCCGCGAGCAGTACTTC	CASSLARLAGVREQYF
NA	TRBV11-2	TRBD2	TRBJ2-7	TGTGCCAGCAGCCTGTTGACTAGCGGGACCTACGAGCAGTACTTC	CASSLLTSGTYEQYF
NA	TRBV9	TRBD1	TRBJ2-1	TGTGCCAGCAGCGTTAGGACAGGGTTGAATGAGCAGTTCTTC	CASSVRTGLNEQFF
NA	TRBV27	NA	TRBJ2-1	TGTGCCAGCAGTACCCCTAAGATATGGGGTTTCTATGAGCAGTTCTTC	CASSTPKIWGFYEQFF
NA	TRBV6-5	NA	TRBJ1-5	TGTGCCAGCAGTACGGGGGGAGGCAATCAGCCCCAGCATTTT	CASSTGGGNQPQHF
NA	TRBV7-8	NA	TRBJ1-3	TGTGCCAGCAGCTTAGCGCGACCAGGGGCTGGAAACACCATATATTTT	CASSLARPGAGNTIYF
NA	TRBV4-3	NA	TRBJ2-7	TGCGCCAGCAGCCAAGCCTGGACCTCCATTTACGAGCAGTACTTC	CASSQAWTSIYEQYF
NA	TRBV6-6	NA	TRBJ2-1	TGTGCCAGCAGTTATAGACAGGCAAACAATGAGCAGTTCTTC	CASSYRQANNEQFF
NA	TRBV7-2	TRBD2	TRBJ2-1	TGTGCCAGCAGCCGTGCCGGGACTAACTACAATGAGCAGTTCTTC	CASSRAGTNYNEQFF
few	TRBV9	NA	TRBJ2-4	TGTGCCAGCAGCGTAGCGCCGGGGGGCTTGAACATTCAGTACTTC	CASSVAPGGLNIQYF
NA	TRBV19	NA	TRBJ2-2	TGTGCCAGTAGTACCCGGGGACTGAACACCGGGGAGCTGTTTTTT	CASSTRGLNTGELFF
NA	TRBV7-2	NA	TRBJ2-7	TGTGCCAGCAGCTTATATCAACAGGGTCTAAGCGAGCAGTACTTC	CASSLYQQGLSEQYF
NA	TRBV6-1	NA	TRBJ2-3	TGTGCCAGCAGTGACCCGGGACGGACGCAGTATTTT	CASSDPGRTQYF
few	TRBV11-2	NA	TRBJ1-5	TGTGCCAGCAGCCAAGGTTTAAATCAGCCCCAGCATTTT	CASSQGLNQPQHF
NA	TRBV5-5	TRBD1	TRBJ2-1	TGTGCCAGCAGCCCCCGGGACAGGGACAATGAGCAGTTCTTC	CASSPRDRDNEQFF
NA	TRBV6-5	NA	TRBJ2-1	TGTGCCAGCAGTGAGAGCGGGCGGAGCTATGAGCAGTTCTTC	CASSESGRSYEQFF
NA	TRBV28	TRBD1	TRBJ1-2	TGTGCCAGCAGATGGACAGGGCCCCTTTATGGCTACACCTTC	CASRWTGPLYGYTF
NA	TRBV18	NA	TRBJ2-5	TGTGCCAGCTCACGAAAGGTCCAAGAGACCCAGTACTTC	CASSRKVQETQYF